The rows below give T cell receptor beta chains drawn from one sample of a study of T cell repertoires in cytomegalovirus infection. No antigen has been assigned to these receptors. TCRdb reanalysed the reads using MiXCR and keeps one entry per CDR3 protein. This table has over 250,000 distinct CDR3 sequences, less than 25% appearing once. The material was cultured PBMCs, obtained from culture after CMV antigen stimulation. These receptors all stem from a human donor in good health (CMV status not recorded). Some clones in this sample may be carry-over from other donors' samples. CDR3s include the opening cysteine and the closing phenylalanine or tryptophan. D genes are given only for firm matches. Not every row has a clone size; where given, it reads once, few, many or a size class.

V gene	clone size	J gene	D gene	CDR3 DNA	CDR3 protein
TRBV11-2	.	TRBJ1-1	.	TGTGCCAGCAGCTTAAGTGGGGGTTGGGCTGAAGCTTTCTTT	CASSLSGGWAEAFF
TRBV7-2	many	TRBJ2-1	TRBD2	TGTGCCAGCAGCTTAGAAGGGCTAGCGGCTTACAATGAGCAGTTCTTC	CASSLEGLAAYNEQFF
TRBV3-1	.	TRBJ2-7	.	TGTGCCAGCAGCTCTGGGGACACCTCCTCCTACGAGCAGTACTTC	CASSSGDTSSYEQYF
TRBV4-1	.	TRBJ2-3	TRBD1	TGCGCCAGCGGGTCAGGGGGCTTCGCAGATACGCAGTATTTT	CASGSGGFADTQYF
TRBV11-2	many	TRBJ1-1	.	TGTGCCAGCAGCTTAAGTCTTGGTGAAGTGGCTGAAGCTTTCTTT	CASSLSLGEVAEAFF
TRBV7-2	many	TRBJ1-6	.	TGTGCCAGCAGCTTGAGCAGGGCTAATTCACCCCTCCACTTT	CASSLSRANSPLHF
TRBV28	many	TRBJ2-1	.	TGTGCCAGCACCCTGGGCGGGGCGGGGGCGGACAATGAGCAGTTCTTC	CASTLGGAGADNEQFF
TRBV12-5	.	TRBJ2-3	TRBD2	TGTGCTAGTGGTAGCGGGCTAGCGGGAGTAACAGATACGCAGTATTTT	CASGSGLAGVTDTQYF
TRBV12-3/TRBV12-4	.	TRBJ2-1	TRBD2	TGTGCCAGCAGTTTAGGGGAGGGATTTGAGTATGAGCAGTTCTTC	CASSLGEGFEYEQFF
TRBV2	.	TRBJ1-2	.	TGTGCCAGCAGTGCCCGGCCCCTACAGGGCCTCTATGGCTACACCTTC	CASSARPLQGLYGYTF
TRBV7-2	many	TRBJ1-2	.	TGTGCCAGCAGCTTAGATCGGGGGGCGACCATCTATGGCTACACCTTC	CASSLDRGATIYGYTF
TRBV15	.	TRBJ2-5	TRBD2	TGTGCCACCAGCAGATCCCGGGAGGGGCGGTGGGAGACCCAGTACTTC	CATSRSREGRWETQYF
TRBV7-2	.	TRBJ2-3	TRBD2	TGTGCCAGCAGCTCCGGGACTAGCGGGATCACAGATACGCAGTATTTT	CASSSGTSGITDTQYF
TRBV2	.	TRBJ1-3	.	TGTGCCAGCAGTGGACAACTTGGAAACACCATATATTTT	CASSGQLGNTIYF
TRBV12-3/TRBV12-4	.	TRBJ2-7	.	TGTGCCAGCAGCAGGGGACCAGGATCCTACGAGCAGTACTTC	CASSRGPGSYEQYF
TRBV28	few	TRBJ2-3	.	TGTGCCAGCGGCCCACCTAACCCAAGCGCAGATACGCAGTATTTT	CASGPPNPSADTQYF
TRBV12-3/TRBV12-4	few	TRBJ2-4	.	TGTGCCAGCAGTTTCCGAGAGGGGTACATTCAGTACTTC	CASSFREGYIQYF
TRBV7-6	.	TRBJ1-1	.	TGTGCCAGCAGCCCCCGAGGGGGGGACACTGAAGCTTTCTTT	CASSPRGGDTEAFF
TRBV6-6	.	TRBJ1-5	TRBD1	TGTGCCAGCAGCTCGAACAGACAGGGAGATGCACAGCCCCAGCATTTT	CASSSNRQGDAQPQHF
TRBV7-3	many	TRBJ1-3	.	TGTGCCAGCAGCTTAATCCTTCCTGACTCTGGAAACACCATATATTTT	CASSLILPDSGNTIYF
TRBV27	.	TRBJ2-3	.	TGTGCCAGCAGTTCTCTACCCACAGATACGCAGTATTTT	CASSSLPTDTQYF
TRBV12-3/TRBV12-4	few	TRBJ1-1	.	TGTGCCAGCAACCCTATCGACAGGTTTTACACTGAAGCTTTCTTT	CASNPIDRFYTEAFF
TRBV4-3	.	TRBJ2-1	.	TGCGCCAGCAGCGTAAACCGGGACGGGATTTACAATGAGCAGTTCTTC	CASSVNRDGIYNEQFF
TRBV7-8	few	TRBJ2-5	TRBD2	TGTGCCAGCAGCTTAGGACGACTAGCGGGCCAGAGAGAAGAGACCCAGTACTTC	CASSLGRLAGQREETQYF
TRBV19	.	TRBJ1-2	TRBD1	TGTGCCAGTAGTACGACGACAGGGGGTGGTAACTATGGCTACACCTTC	CASSTTTGGGNYGYTF
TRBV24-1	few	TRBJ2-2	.	TGTGCCACCGGGGGTCCTTTAAACACCGGGGAGCTGTTTTTT	CATGGPLNTGELFF
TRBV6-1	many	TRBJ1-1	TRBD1	TGTGCCAGCAGTGAAGGGACAGGCTACACTGAAGCTTTCTTT	CASSEGTGYTEAFF
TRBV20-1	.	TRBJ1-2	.	TGCAGTGCGTGGCAGGGTCGCGGCTACACCTTC	CSAWQGRGYTF
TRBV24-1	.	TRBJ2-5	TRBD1	TGTGCCACCAGTGACCAGGGACAGGGGATAGAGACCCAGTACTTC	CATSDQGQGIETQYF
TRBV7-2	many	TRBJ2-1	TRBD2	TGCGCCAGCAGCTTGGGACTAGCGTACAATGAGCAGTTCTTC	CASSLGLAYNEQFF
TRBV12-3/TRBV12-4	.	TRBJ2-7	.	TGTGCCAGCAGTTTGGAGTTGAACTCCTACGAGCAGTACTTC	CASSLELNSYEQYF
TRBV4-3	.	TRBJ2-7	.	TGCGCCAGCAGCCACTTCGACTACGAGCAGTACTTC	CASSHFDYEQYF
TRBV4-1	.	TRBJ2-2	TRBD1	TGCGCCAGCAGCCAGGTACAGGGGACCGGGGAGCTGTTTTTT	CASSQVQGTGELFF
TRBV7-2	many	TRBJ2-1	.	TGTGCCAGCAGCTTAGTAGCGGCTAGCAGGTTCTTC	CASSLVAASRFF
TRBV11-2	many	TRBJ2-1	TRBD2	TGTGCCAGCAGCCCCGGGACTAGCGGGAGCAAGCAGTTCTTC	CASSPGTSGSKQFF
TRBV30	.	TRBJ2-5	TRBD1	TGTGCCTGGAGTCCCGGGACAGGGAAAGAGACCCAGTACTTC	CAWSPGTGKETQYF
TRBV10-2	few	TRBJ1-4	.	TGCGCCAGCAGTGAGGAGGGGGAGATGAATGAAAAACTGTTTTTT	CASSEEGEMNEKLFF
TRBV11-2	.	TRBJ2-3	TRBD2	TGTGCCAGCACCCTCACCCATACTAGCGGAACGCAGTATTTT	CASTLTHTSGTQYF
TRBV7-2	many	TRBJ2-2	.	TGTGCCAGCAGTCCAGACCGCATGAACACCGGGGAGCTGTTTTTT	CASSPDRMNTGELFF
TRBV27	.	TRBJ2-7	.	TGTGCCAGCAGTAGCAGGGGAGGCGAGCAGTACTTC	CASSSRGGEQYF
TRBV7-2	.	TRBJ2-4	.	TGTGCCAGCAGCCATGACGGGCTAGCCAAAAACATTCAGTACTTC	CASSHDGLAKNIQYF
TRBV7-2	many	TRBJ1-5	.	TGTGCCAGCGCCTGGGAACAGAGTCAGCCCCAGCATTTT	CASAWEQSQPQHF
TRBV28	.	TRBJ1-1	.	TGTGCCAGCAGTTTCTGGGAAACGAACACTGAAGCTTTCTTT	CASSFWETNTEAFF
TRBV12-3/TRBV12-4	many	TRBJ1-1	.	TGTGCCAGCAGTTTACAGCTGAACACTGAAGCTTTCTTT	CASSLQLNTEAFF
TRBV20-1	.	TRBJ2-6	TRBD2	TGCAGTGCTAGAGGGGGTGGGGGGGGCTCTGGGGCCAACGTCCTGACTTTC	CSARGGGGGSGANVLTF
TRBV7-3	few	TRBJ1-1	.	TGTGCCAGCAGCCAACAGGTATGGGACACTGAAGCTTTCTTT	CASSQQVWDTEAFF
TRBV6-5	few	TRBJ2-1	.	TGTGCCAGCAGTTACTCTGCATACAATGAGCAGTTCTTC	CASSYSAYNEQFF